This entry describes one T cell receptor (beta chain). Its antigen remains unknown. The data were taken from a study of regulatory T cells in long-lasting Graves disease. Study-wide points: There was favoring of TRBV28, TRBJ1-2 and TRBJ2-5 in persistent disease. Tissue studied was limited to peripheral blood, excluding thyroid tissue.

As to time point: newly diagnosed GD, antithyroid drugs for less than 3 months. Extracted RNA from PBMCs served as the source of the TCR library. CDR1 SQVTM and CDR2 ANQGSEA come from the germline V gene. This CDR3 contains 10 residues. V lost 4 bases and J lost 7, with 7 bases in between. HTBI primers from iRepertoire and Arm-PCR of CDR3 regions yielded the TCR beta libraries. One entry per CDR3 protein, called by TCRdb with MiXCR from the multiplex PCR reads. The data hold fewer than 550,000 distinct CDR3 sequences, with around 15% observed a single time. These data were likewise used in another study, on T cells in Graves' hyperthyroidism and ophthalmopathy. That source notes: Classification by a 13 V-J model distinguished ophthalmopathy from stable hyperthyroidism. The model forecast ophthalmopathy, anticipating it by a median approximately 6.1 months before onset.

The sequences come from peripheral blood mononuclear cells (PBMCs), collected at new diagnosis, from a patient treated with antithyroid drugs. This TCR was recovered from a woman aged 35 to 59 with Graves disease. The genes are TRBV29-1 and TRBJ1-1, with unresolved D. CDR3 in DNA: TGCAGCGTTGTGACGGTTGAAGCTTTCTTT. This gives the protein CSVVTVEAFF.